Listed here are 10 T cell receptor beta chains from one sample, sequenced in a study of blood T cell repertoires in COVID-19. Profiling relied on immunoSEQ multiplex PCR, and the TCRdb table lists in-frame clones only, not all of them. Among 350,000 to 450,000 clones listed, approximately 91% were seen once. Sequencing input: peripheral blood. These receptors were taken from a woman between 40 and 50 years old with COVID-19, enrolled during active disease.

The J gene is TRBJ2-3, the V gene TRBV28, with unresolved D. V lost 7 bases, J lost 8 bases, and 7 bases lay in between. CDR3 length: 10 amino acids. Looked up from germline, CDR1 is MDHEN and CDR2 is SYDVKM. This CDR3 reads CASNSGTQYF. In DNA form, the CDR3 reads TGTGCCAGCAATTCGGGTACGCAGTATTTT.

This chain uses TRBV7-9 with TRBJ2-7; D might be TRBD2 (5 bases). Germline V gene lookup returns CDR1 SEHNR and CDR2 FQNEAQ (reference sequence). Trimming removed 5 bases at V and 2 bases at J, with 10 bases between. CDR3 length: 13 amino acids. The CDR3 here is CASSPRVPYEQYF. Here the CDR3 DNA reads TGTGCCAGCAGCCCGAGGGTCCCCTACGAGCAGTACTTC.

The chain carries TRBV15 and TRBJ1-3, with a weak D call TRBD1 (6 bases). This CDR3 contains 17 residues. V was trimmed by 3 bases and J by 6 bases, leaving 21 bases between them. Germline-derived CDR1 and CDR2 are LNHNV and YYDKDF (reference sequence). Here the CDR3 reads CATSRAMGGPGPNTIYF. The CDR3 DNA reads as TGTGCCACCAGCAGGGCTATGGGGGGGCCGGGCCCAAACACCATATATTTT.

The sample holds a few counts of this clone. The chain combines TRBV4-1 with TRBJ1-4; 10 bases line up with TRBD1. Per the germline V gene, CDR1 is MGHRA and CDR2 is YSYEKL. The CDR3 is made up of 15 amino acids. Trimming took 5 bases from V and 5 from J; bases not matched to a gene: 5. DNA for the CDR3: TGCGCCAGCAGCTTACGGGACAGGGGAAATGAAAAACTGTTTTTT. Protein product: CASSLRDRGNEKLFF.

This chain uses TRBV28 with TRBJ2-7, with a tentative D call TRBD1 (5 bases). The CDR3 extends over 15 amino acids. CDR1 MDHEN and CDR2 SYDVKM come from the germline V gene. The germline V and J ends were trimmed by 4 bases and 5 bases, with 18 bases remaining between them. In DNA, the CDR3 is TGTGCCAGCAGTTATGACAGCCCAGGTAACGACGAGCAGTACTTC. Translated: CASSYDSPGNDEQYF.

The chain recombines TRBV10-3 with TRBJ1-1; possibly TRBD1 for D (5 bases). This CDR3 contains 14 residues. Germline V CDR1 and CDR2: ENHRY, SYGVKD. The V end lost 0 bases, the J end lost 8 bases, and 13 bases lay between the germline ends. The CDR3 loop reads CAISESGPPDEAFF. CDR3 bases: TGTGCCATCAGTGAGTCGGGGCCACCGGACGAAGCTTTCTTT.

The CDR3 sequence is CASSLSKNSPNSPLHF. The CDR3 DNA sequence: TGTGCCAGCAGTTTATCGAAAAACAGCCCAAATTCACCCCTCCACTTT. V and J are TRBV27 and TRBJ1-6; D gene unclear. The CDR3 has 16 residues. V lost 0 bases to trimming and J lost 7 bases, with 13 bases between them. The V gene's germline CDR1 is MNHEY and CDR2 SMNVEV (reference sequence).

V is TRBV7-2 and J is TRBJ2-2, with 13 nucleotides matching TRBD2. The CDR3 runs 17 residues. V shed 5 bases, J shed 5 bases, and the junction held 8 bases outside the gene matches. The germline V gene encodes CDR1 SGHTA and CDR2 FQGNSA. CDR3 nucleotides: TGTGCCAGCAGCCCCAGACTAGCGGGAGGCAGGACCGGGGAGCTGTTTTTT. Translation: CASSPRLAGGRTGELFF.

This clone was seen just once. This chain joins TRBV7-9 and TRBJ2-7; 8 bases are a match to TRBD1. Germline CDR1 SEHNR, CDR2 FQNEAQ (reference sequence). J was trimmed by 7 bases and V by 2 bases; bases with no gene match: 7. This CDR3 region has 14 residues. The CDR3 DNA is TGTGCCAGCAGCTTACTTCCAGGGGGCGGAGAGCAGTACTTC. It translates to CASSLLPGGGEQYF.

The chain joins TRBV30 to TRBJ1-2; D call uncertain. Between the trimmed V and J ends, which lost 4 bases and 7 bases, there was a span of 13 bases. This CDR3 comprises 12 residues. CDR1 and CDR2 from the germline V gene are GTSNPN and SVGIG (reference sequence). The CDR3 nucleotides are TGTGCCTGGAACAAAGGAGTGGGTGGCTACACCTTC. Its protein product is CAWNKGVGGYTF.